The clone carrying this T cell receptor (beta chain) was counted between two and nine times. What it binds is not known. CDR3 length: 16 amino acids. Per the germline V gene, CDR1 is LGHDT and CDR2 is YNNKEL (reference sequence). The V gene end was trimmed by 6 bases and the J gene end by 5 bases; junction bases not matched to a gene: 5. This sample is drawn from a study of Ad26.COV2.S vaccination and SARS-CoV-2 variants. Assay used: immunoSEQ multiplex PCR; TCRdb lists only in-frame clones, some missing. This table has about 98,000 clones, over 60% appearing once. Study-wide points: Spike-specific CD8+ and CD4+ T cell responses reportedly showed substantial breadth after vaccination. TCR breadth and depth estimates may have understated total T cell responses. Recipients of vaccine and of placebo showed similar breadth of their non-spike TCR repertoires. Relative to placebo recipients, vaccine recipients exhibited elevated spike-specific TCR breadth.

This TCR came from a human donor who had recovered from COVID-19. Sequenced material: peripheral blood, taken after recovery from COVID-19. This rearrangement joins TRBV3-1 (or the pseudogene TRBV3-2) to TRBJ2-2; 14 bases are shared with TRBD2. CDR3 sequence reads: CASSGGLAGATGELFF. CDR3 nucleotide sequence: TGTGCCAGCAGTGGGGGACTAGCGGGGGCGACCGGGGAGCTGTTTTTT.